This T cell receptor (beta chain) derives from a study of cytomegalovirus exposure and HLA in healthy donors (dated by TCRdb to 2015 to 2018). About the investigation overall: An earlier analysis of a few hundred of the donors reported approximately 300 Gb of sequence data and some 110 million unique TCR beta sequences obtained from about 180 million T cells. Roughly 5 DR-DQ haplotypes were handled as single units for association and clustering, since linkage in the cohort was strong. An earlier analysis of roughly 600 of the donors used high-throughput TCR beta sequencing to judge whether each TCR beta V gene segment behaved as functional or pseudogenic. To study patterns of TCR occurrence, a later analysis re-analyzed previously published TCR beta repertoires from 666 donors and added high-resolution HLA genotyping. Donor age, sex, ethnicity and CMV serostatus were collected together with the repertoire data. To predict cytomegalovirus infection status, the study combined high-throughput TCR immunosequencing, statistical association of individual TCRs with disease status, and machine learning. The aim of the study was to test whether cataloging public T cell receptors could identify signatures of past pathogen exposure. The study profiled the T cell repertoires of 500 to 800 subjects by immunosequencing and related them to cytomegalovirus serostatus. Of the roughly 400 genotyped donors, 65% to 90% fell in the genetic ancestry cluster associated with self-reported Caucasian donors. Rather than using new phenotypic data, the later analysis identified candidate immune exposures from TCR beta sequences and from how often those sequences occurred across donors. In a later genetic analysis, genome-wide SNP genotypes for 398 of the 666 donors were used, and that subset was treated as a discovery cohort. The number of typed donors differed by locus: about 629-630 for A, B, C, DRB1 and DQB1; about 520 for DQA1; roughly 600 for DPA1; and 400 to 480 for DPB1. Every repertoire in the discovery cohort had been generated on one and the same sequencing platform. Among 300 to 500 genotyped donors of the cohort, an average of around 240,000 unique TCR beta nucleotide sequences was sequenced per donor, of which approximately 18% were non-productive. An early release covering over 500 HLA-typed donors comprised around 300 gigabases of sequencing data and around 80 million unique TCR sequences. Along with the roughly 610-subject first cohort, a separate validation cohort of around 110 different subjects was used. Class I and class II HLA loci were covered by the typing at four-digit resolution. The research as a whole found: In a later analysis, several top co-occurrence clusters were reported to appear linked to parvovirus B19, influenza, CMV and Epstein-Barr virus. The presence/absence analyses assumed that sequencing depth was roughly uniform across donors, and that assumption may not be true. The authors suggested that the approach could potentially be extended to other disease states and immunological phenotypes. In this cohort, only TCR beta chains were sequenced, and detectable features were limited by the absence of alpha or paired-chain data. Linkage disequilibrium might explain the correlated functional status among segregating V segments, but an unknown experimental factor could not be ruled out. V-gene and J-gene trimming of TCR beta chains was associated with a missense DCLRE1C variant in a later genetic analysis, and the association was replicated in an independent cohort. A further reported finding was that TCR beta sequences accurately predicted the HLA-A and HLA-B alleles for most subjects in the first cohort. In a later genetic analysis, fewer N-insertions in productive TCRs were reported among donors in an Asian-associated ancestry cluster than the roughly 700-donor mean. Because HLA typing was missing for some donors at each locus, association tests included only the typed subset. In a later analysis, the rate of TCR association differed among HLA loci, with DRB1 alleles having the most associated TCRs and HLA-C alleles having the fewest. The sequencing pipeline was judged likely to have produced a cluster of highly shared sequence variants as a technical artifact. In an earlier analysis of roughly 560 of the donors, most TCR beta V segments were observed in productive rearrangements about 90% or about 30% of the time, broadly matching IMGT annotations. When HLA alleles, especially DR and DQ, strongly co-occurred, attributing TCR associations to individual alleles was difficult. In both the original and validation cohorts, the classifier was reported to diagnose cytomegalovirus status with high specificity and sensitivity. Immune exposure information for the cohort was limited to CMV serostatus. In a later analysis, HLA-associated TCR beta chains showed more clonal expansion and lower generation probabilities than non-associated chains that were equally common. In vitro tests confirmed that a few of the cytomegalovirus-associated TCR beta chains recognize cytomegalovirus antigens. Most TCR sequences were observed very rarely across donors, whereas some public TCRs were present in many individuals. Because counts were too low, roughly 18 rarely observed V segments, including chromosome 9 orphons, were left out of the earlier analysis of several hundred of the donors. In the study, some 160 TCR beta chains were listed as associated with cytomegalovirus. At a false discovery rate of 0.05, a later analysis linked around 17,000 TCR beta sequences to specific HLA alleles. Some IMGT-functional V segments, including TRBV6-2 and TRBV6-3, could not be distinguished by the 87-base-pair reads and were therefore excluded. In a later analysis, most CMV-associated TCR beta chains were found to appear HLA-restricted, with HLA associations seemingly driven largely by CMV exposure.

Points on this clone: No antigen is known for it. No much larger clone exists at a distance of one base, and base qualities are not known.

Clipping removes 2 bases from V and 4 bases from J, with 4 as the unmatched junction base count. The CDR3 covers 15 residues, taking in both the cysteine and the phenylalanine. Only the CDR3 region is kept as DNA, spanning 45 bases read in frame from base 1. Looking up the germline V gene (reference sequence) yields CDR1 MNHEY and CDR2 SMNVEV. Receptors were amplified or captured by the immunoSEQ multiplex PCR assay. The multiplex PCR relied on a mix of 60 forward primers for TCR Vbeta segments and 13 reverse primers for TCR Jbeta segments. Amplification of the CDR3 region of rearranged TCR beta genes was performed with a multiplex PCR assay on genomic DNA. On the Illumina HiSeq System, the amplified TCR beta libraries were sequenced as 87-base-pair reads. The published analysis was carried out like this. Across the 500 to 750 repertoires, a later analysis counted about 81 million unique TCR beta chains, 8.5 million to 12 million of which were shared by at least two donors. To remove PCR and sequencing errors, raw reads were error-corrected and collapsed into unique sequences using a nearest-neighbor algorithm that merged closely related sequences. Alignment of CDR3 sequences to IMGT reference sequences was used to assign V, D and J gene segments. For a sequence to be retained, a match of at least six nucleotides to both a V gene segment and a J gene segment was required. A rearrangement counted as productive if the CDR3 had no stop codons and remained in frame with V and J, and every other rearrangement counted as non-productive. CDR3 was defined by IMGT convention, running from the second conserved V-encoded cysteine to the conserved J-encoded phenylalanine. The earlier analysis of roughly 590 of the donors excluded any sequence lacking an unambiguous match to a single V gene segment. In an earlier analysis of around 600 of the donors, V segments were called functional above 56.7% productive rearrangements and were called segregating when the between-donor standard deviation exceeded 5%. To diagnose cytomegalovirus status from the catalog of TCR beta chain sequences, a statistical classification framework was built. V and J gene assignment, in a later analysis, came from comparing TCR nucleotide sequences with IMGT/GENE-DB human TR gene sequences. The TCRdist pipeline was used in a later analysis to assign CDR3 sequences and most-parsimonious VDJ recombination scenarios. In a later analysis, each TCR beta chain was defined by its CDR3 amino acid sequence together with its V-gene family, and reads without a unique V-gene family were excluded. As a way to deal with suspected cross-contamination and a sequencing artifact, a later analysis dropped approximately 570 nucleotide sequences that were highly shared and had low generation probability. In a later analysis, a clonal expansion index for each public chain was calculated from normalized within-repertoire ranks of inferred template counts. Generation probabilities in a later analysis came from a VDJ recombination model fitted to out-of-frame rearrangements, and those results were checked against IGoR. In a later analysis, hypergeometric tests were used to score TCR-TCR, TCR-HLA and TCR-CMV co-occurrence, with a repertoire-size bias correction applied to TCR pairs. A later analysis estimated false discovery rates by permuting HLA or CMV assignments 20 times. A later analysis grouped co-occurring TCRs with DBSCAN, adding TCRdist sequence similarity when clustering within HLA-allele-positive subsets. For co-occurrence clustering, repertoires with fewer than 30,000 or more than 120,000 public chains were excluded, along with four or five repertoires with anomalous nucleotide sharing. The source is immuneACCESS, and TCRdb retained only in-frame sequences with V and J called. Part of the clones is not carried over; for the studies checked, unresolved V genes explain less than half of this, and the remainder is unexplained. V, J and clone size were drawn from that table, and D and trimming were deduced from the DNA. For this sample there are tens of thousands of clones; about 76% appear just once. Clones ranked in the top ten supply about 5% of the sample.

The cohort consisted of 666 healthy bone marrow donors. At the time of sampling, all cohort members were nominally healthy, though unrecorded immune exposures were likely present. The donor tested CMV seronegative, placing the donor among the 350 or so seronegative members of the cohort. A peripheral blood sample was collected from each donor, and TCR beta sequencing was performed on peripheral blood mononuclear cells. Genomic DNA was extracted from the blood cell samples with the Qiagen DNeasy Blood Extraction Kit. The sample was PBMCs. The sequence was obtained from a man over 45 in good health and CMV-seronegative. Here the chain combines TRBV27 and TRBJ1-5, with TRBD1 matching 8 junction bases. For the CDR3, the sequence is CASSLLGQGNQPQHF. In nucleotides, the sequence is TGTGCCAGCAGTTTACTAGGACAGGGAAATCAGCCCCAGCATTTT.